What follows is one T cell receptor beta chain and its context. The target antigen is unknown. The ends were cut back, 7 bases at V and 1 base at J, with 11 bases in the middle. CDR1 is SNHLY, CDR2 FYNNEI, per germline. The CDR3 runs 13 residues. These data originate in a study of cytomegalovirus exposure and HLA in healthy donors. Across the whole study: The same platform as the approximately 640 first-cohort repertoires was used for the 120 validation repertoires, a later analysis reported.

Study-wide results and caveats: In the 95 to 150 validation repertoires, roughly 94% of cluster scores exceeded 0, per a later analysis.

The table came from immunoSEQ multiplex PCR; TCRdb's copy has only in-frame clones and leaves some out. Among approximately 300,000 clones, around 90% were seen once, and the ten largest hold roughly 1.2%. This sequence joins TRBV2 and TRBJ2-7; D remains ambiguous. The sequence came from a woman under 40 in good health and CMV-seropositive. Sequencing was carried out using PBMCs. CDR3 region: CASNVGLSYEQYF. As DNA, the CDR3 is TGTGCCAGCAACGTGGGTTTGTCCTACGAGCAGTACTTC.